What follows describes a single TCR beta chain. Its matching antigen is unknown. This sequence may be a read error, since a much larger clone differs from it by one base. This specimen belongs to a study of read filtering for tumor transcriptome and immune sequencing. Overall study: By R-ISS, stages I, II and III held approximately 8, 16 and 7 patients. General observations from the study: Sorted CD138-negative bone marrow cells were not purified T cells. Dropping single-read clonotypes raised IR-seq and RNA-seq shared-clonotype correlation. Compared with RNA-seq, IR-seq gave much higher clonotype depth and reliability.

CDR1 is SGHNT and CDR2 is YYREEE in the germline V gene (reference sequence). This CDR3 region has 13 residues. This library used about 400 ng RNA and molecular barcoded adaptors spanning alpha/delta and beta/gamma chains. TCRdb re-called the reads with MiXCR, one entry per CDR3 protein. The sample records 43,000 or so distinct CDR3 sequences, about 20% being singletons. The sequence derives from a donor at least 40 years old with multiple myeloma. The sample was a population of CD138-negative cells sorted from bone marrow. The rearrangement uses TRBV5-4 and TRBJ2-2, with TRBD2 as a possible D gene (6 bases). This chain's CDR3 is CASSTGETGGLFF. DNA of the CDR3: TGTGCCAGCAGCACCGGGGAGACCGGGGGGCTGTTTTTT.